This TCR beta chain was recorded in a study of early T cells in non-severe SARS-CoV-2 infection (dated by TCRdb to about 2021). Looking at the study overall: Because TCR sequencing was done on bulk RNA from unsorted whole blood, the alpha and beta chains could not be paired. Overall study outcomes, separate from this receptor: VDJdb matching was skewed toward anti-spike CD8 responses and likely underestimated virus-specific expansions, missing private and CD4 specificities.

Library preparation used 5' RACE. Instrument on record: NextSeq 500. In the TCR library protocol, unique molecular identifiers were attached to individual cDNA molecules to correct for PCR bias and sequencing error. Both TCR alpha and beta chains were sequenced, and tight co-correlation was observed between alpha and beta sequence abundances in each sample. The source study handled its data this way. Decombinator V4 was used to annotate TCR sequences for V gene, J gene and CDR3. TCRs were defined as expanded if a significant change between any two time points was detected under a Poisson model with p below 0.0001. TCR abundances were normalised to the total number of TCRs sequenced in each sample and reported as counts per million. MAIT TCRs were defined by TRAV1-2 paired with TRAJ12, TRAJ20 or TRAJ33, and iNKT TCRs by TRAV10 paired with TRAJ18. VDJdb, accessed 1 November 2021, was searched for CMV, EBV and SARS-CoV-2 annotated TCRs, with TCRs annotated for multiple antigens excluded. TCRdb reprocessing: public reads trimmed at Q25 with fastp, clones called with MiXCR, in-frame beta chains kept. Rows are combined by CDR3 protein, so each entry shows the most common genes and DNA. Here the V and J calls rest on TCRdb's processing, not on the authors' analysis. This sample gives some 90,000 distinct CDR3 sequences in total; more than 12% of them show up just once. The ten largest clones take up about 5.5% of the sample.

In its sample, this clonotype was seen a few times. Its antigen has not been determined. Base qualities are not recorded, but no much larger clone differs from it by a single base. Germline trimming amounts to 2 bases on V and 3 bases on J, with 10 as the count of junction bases outside the gene matches. Taken from the germline V gene, the CDR1 and CDR2 loops are SGHVS and FNYEAQ. From the cysteine through the phenylalanine, the CDR3 covers 18 amino acids. Just CDR3 DNA is preserved here, 54 bases in frame from base 1. Set within a cohort of healthcare workers in London, UK, this nested case-control study involved weekly PCR testing of nasopharyngeal swabs along with blood sampling. Healthcare workers were enrolled in the week of the UK lockdown, from 23 to 31 March 2020, and were followed every week for up to roughly 16 weeks.

The material sequenced was whole blood. The chain couples TRBV7-6 to TRBJ2-3; TRBD2 lines up with 11 middle nucleotides. This receptor was identified in an adult who was a healthcare worker with PCR-confirmed SARS-CoV-2 infection or an uninfected control (not recorded which). The base sequence is TGTGCCAGCAGCTTATCCCCCCCGACTAGCGGGAAAACAGATACGCAGTATTTT. Protein translation: CASSLSPPTSGKTDTQYF.